This T cell receptor beta chain was found in a study of a mutant IDH1 vaccine in newly diagnosed glioma. Across the whole study: Following radiotherapy alone, or alongside temozolomide cycles, vaccination was started after an interval of 4-6 weeks. Treated patients had a mean age of 40.4 years and a 62.5% male, 37.5% female split.

CDR3 length: 12 residues. V lost 6 bases to trimming and J lost 7 bases, with 10 bases between them. CDR1 and CDR2 from the germline V gene are MNHEY and SMNVEV (reference sequence). Indicated time point: week 11, during vaccination. In the vaccine, a single dose held 300 ug of the mutant IDH1 20-mer peptide, along with topical imiquimod. Comment on this clone: Its antigen is not known.

Clones were read by immunoSEQ multiplex PCR, and TCRdb kept only the in-frame ones, dropping some. This table has about 22,000 clones, just under 90% appearing once. Whole-study findings and limits: Approximately 93% of patients showed vaccine-induced immune responses across multiple MHC alleles.

J is TRBJ1-5 and V is TRBV27; possible D gene TRBD1, 6 bases. The sequence was collected from a woman in her thirties or forties with glioma. The source was PBMCs, collected from a glioma patient whose treatment included an IDH1 peptide vaccine. In DNA, the CDR3 is TGTGCCAGCAGGAGGGGGGGACAGCCCCAGCATTTT. Translating it yields CASRRGGQPQHF.